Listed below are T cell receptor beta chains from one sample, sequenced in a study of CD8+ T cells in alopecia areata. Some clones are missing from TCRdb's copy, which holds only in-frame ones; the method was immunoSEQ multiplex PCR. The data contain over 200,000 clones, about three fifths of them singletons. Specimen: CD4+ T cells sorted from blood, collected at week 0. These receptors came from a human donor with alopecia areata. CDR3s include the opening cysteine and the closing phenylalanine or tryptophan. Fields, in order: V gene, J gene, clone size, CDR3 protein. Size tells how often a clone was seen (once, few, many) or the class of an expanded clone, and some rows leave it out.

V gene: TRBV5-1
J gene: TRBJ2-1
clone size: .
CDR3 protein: CASSETGEPYNEQFF

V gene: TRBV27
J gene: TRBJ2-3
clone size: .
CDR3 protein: CASSPYSLGADTQYF

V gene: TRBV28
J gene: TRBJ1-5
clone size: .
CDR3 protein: CASSLGTDNQPQHF

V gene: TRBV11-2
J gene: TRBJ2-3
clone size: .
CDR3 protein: CASSSAFDTQYF

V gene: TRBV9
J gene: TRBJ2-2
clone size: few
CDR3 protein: CASSATSGSIGELFF

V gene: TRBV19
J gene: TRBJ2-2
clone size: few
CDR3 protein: CASSIGRYGELFF

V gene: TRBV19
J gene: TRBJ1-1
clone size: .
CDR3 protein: CASSIDQGKNTEAFF

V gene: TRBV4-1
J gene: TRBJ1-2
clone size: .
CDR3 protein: CASSNRDYGYTF

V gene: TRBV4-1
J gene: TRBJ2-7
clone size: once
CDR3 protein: CASSPTRTSLYEQYF

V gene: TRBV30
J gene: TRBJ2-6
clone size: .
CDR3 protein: CAWSVRLSGANVLTF

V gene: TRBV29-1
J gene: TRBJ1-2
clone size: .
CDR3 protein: CSVEALDRDHYGYTF

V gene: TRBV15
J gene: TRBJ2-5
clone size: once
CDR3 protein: CATSRDVTGEETQYF

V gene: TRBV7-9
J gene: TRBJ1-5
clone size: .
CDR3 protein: CASSPGQGFLPQHF

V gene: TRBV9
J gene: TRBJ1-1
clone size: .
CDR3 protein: CASSVGRGRGHTEAFF

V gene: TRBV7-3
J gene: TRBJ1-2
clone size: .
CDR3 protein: CASSPLGGGGAGGYTF

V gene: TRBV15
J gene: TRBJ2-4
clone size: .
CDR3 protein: CATSREGTGQIQYF

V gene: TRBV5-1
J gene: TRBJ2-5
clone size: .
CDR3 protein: CASSLVFASGQETQYF

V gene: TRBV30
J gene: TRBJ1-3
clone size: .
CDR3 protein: CAWSHGNSGNTIYF

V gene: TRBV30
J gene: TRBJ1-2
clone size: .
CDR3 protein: CAWSVIGGGDYGYTF

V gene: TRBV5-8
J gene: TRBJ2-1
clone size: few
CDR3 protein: CASSKTGYNEQFF

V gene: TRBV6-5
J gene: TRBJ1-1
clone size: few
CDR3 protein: CASTVQGLNTEAFF

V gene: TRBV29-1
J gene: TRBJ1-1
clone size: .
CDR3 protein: CSGGQGADTEAFF

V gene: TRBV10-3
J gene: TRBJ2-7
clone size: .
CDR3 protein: CAIGQTSYEQYF

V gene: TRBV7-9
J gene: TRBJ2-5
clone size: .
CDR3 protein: CASSQPQGARETQYF

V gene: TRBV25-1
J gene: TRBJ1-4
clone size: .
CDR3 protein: CASTPRTGAEKLFF

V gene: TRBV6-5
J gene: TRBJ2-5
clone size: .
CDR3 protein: CASSSRGETQYF

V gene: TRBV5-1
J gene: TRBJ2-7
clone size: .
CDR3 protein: CASSFGLGGYEQYF

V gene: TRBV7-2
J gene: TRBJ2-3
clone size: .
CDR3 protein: CASSSRIAGSTSTDTQYF

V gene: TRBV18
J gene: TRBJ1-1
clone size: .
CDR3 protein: CASSPQGDGTEAFF

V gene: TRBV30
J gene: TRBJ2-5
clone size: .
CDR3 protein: CAWVGTSGQETQYF

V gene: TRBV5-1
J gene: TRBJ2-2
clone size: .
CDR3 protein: CASSNAGTANTGELFF

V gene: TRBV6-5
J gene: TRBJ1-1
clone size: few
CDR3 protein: CASRAGIVNTEAFF

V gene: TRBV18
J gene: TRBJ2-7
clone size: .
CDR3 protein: CASSPPSGGGSSYEQYF

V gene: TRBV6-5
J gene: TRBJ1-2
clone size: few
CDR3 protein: CASSYSKAGTYGYTF

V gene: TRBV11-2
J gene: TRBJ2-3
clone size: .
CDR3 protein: CASSLRTSGVTDTQYF

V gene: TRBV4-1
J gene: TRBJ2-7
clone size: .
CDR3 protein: CASSTGQVPISEQYF

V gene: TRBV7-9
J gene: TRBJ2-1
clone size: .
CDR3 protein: CASSLGIRAGGTSNEQFF

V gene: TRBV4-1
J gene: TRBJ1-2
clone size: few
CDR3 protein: CASSQVGQGSSYGYTF

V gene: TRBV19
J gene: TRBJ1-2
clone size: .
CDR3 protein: CASSISAGGYTF

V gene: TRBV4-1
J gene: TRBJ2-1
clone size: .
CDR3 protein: CASSPGQGYNEQFF

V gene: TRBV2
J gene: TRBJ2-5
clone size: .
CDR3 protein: CASDGLAGETQYF

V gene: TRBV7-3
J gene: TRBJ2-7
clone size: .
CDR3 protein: CASSSQGRDEQYF

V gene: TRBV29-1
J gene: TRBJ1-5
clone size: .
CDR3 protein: CSVGVGDQPQHF

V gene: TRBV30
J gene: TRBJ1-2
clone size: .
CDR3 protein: CAWSVLSAGYTF

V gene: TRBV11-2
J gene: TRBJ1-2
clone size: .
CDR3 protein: CASSSTFGYTF

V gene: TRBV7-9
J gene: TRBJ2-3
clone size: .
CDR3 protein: CASSPNGLAGMADTQYF

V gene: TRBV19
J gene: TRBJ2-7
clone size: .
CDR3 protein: CASSERWARTYEQYF

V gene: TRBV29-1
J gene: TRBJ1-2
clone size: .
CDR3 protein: CSVDLPGPTGYGYTF

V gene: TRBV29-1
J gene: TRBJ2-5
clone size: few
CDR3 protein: CSVEDQGLVGETQYF

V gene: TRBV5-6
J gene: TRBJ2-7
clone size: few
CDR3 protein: CASSLGAASYEQYF

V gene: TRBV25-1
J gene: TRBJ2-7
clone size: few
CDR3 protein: CASSELGRYEQYF

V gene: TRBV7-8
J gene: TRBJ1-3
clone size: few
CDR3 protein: CASSARTGLNTIYF

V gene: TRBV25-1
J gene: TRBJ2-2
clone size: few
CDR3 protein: CASTSGRATGELFF

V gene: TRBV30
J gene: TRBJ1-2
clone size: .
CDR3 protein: CAWRGRVYGYTF

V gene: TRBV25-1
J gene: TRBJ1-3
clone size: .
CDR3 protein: CASSARTGPGNTIYF

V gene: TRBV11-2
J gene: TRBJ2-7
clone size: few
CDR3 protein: CASSLLRGAGPYEQYF

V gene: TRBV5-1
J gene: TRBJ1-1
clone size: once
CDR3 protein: CASSSTGEGNTEAFF

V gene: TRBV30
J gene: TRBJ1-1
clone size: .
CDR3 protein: CASDRGRMNTEAFF

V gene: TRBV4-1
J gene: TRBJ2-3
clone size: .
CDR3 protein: CASSLGGISSTDTQYF